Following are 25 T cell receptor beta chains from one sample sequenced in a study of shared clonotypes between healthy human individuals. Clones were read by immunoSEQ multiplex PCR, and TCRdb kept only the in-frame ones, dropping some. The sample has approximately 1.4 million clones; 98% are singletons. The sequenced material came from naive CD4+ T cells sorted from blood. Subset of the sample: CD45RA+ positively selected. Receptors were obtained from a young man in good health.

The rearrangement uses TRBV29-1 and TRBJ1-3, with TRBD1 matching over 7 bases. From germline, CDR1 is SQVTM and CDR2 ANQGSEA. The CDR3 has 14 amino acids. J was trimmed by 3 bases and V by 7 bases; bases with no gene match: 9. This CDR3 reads CSANTGDLGNTIYF. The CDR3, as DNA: TGCAGCGCTAATACAGGGGATCTTGGAAACACCATATATTTT.

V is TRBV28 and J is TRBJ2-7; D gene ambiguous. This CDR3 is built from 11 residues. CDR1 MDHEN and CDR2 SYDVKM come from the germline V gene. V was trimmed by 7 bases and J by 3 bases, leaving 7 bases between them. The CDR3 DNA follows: TGTGCCAGCACCGACGGCTACGAGCAGTACTTC. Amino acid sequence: CASTDGYEQYF.

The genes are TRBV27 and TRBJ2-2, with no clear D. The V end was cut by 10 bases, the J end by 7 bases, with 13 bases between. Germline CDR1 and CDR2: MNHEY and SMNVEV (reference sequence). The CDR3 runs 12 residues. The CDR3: CATGFVLGELFF. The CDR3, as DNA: TGTGCCACCGGGTTTGTGCTCGGGGAGCTGTTTTTT.

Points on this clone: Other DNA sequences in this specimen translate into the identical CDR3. DNA of the CDR3: TGCGCCAGCAGCTTGGACAGCACCTACGAGCAGTACTTC. Translation gives CASSLDSTYEQYF. V is TRBV5-1 and J is TRBJ2-7; no firm D call. Germline loops: CDR1 SGHRS, CDR2 YFSETQ. The CDR3 length is 13 residues. V gave up 0 bases and J gave up 2 bases, with 6 bases separating them.

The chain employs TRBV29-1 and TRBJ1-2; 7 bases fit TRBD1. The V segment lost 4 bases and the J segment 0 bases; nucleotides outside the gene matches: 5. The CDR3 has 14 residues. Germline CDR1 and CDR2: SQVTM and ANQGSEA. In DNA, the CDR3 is TGCAGCGTTGGTCCGGGACAGACTAACTATGGCTACACCTTC. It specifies CSVGPGQTNYGYTF.

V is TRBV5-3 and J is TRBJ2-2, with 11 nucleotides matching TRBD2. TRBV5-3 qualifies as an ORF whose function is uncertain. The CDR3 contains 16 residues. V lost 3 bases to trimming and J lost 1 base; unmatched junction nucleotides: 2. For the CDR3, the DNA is TGTGCCAGAAGCTCGGGACTAGCGGAGAACACCGGGGAGCTGTTTTTT. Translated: CARSSGLAENTGELFF.

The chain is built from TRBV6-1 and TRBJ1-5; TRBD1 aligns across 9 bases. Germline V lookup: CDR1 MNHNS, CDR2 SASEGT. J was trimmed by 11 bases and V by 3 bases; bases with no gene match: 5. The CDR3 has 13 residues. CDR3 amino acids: CASSEGTGRSQHF. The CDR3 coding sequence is TGTGCCAGCAGTGAGGGGACAGGGAGGTCCCAGCATTTT.

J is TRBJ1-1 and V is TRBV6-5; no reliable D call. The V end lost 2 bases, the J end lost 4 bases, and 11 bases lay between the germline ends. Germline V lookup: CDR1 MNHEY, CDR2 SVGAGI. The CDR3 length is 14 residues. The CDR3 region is CASSYGSWGTEAFF. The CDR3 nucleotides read TGTGCCAGCAGTTACGGGAGTTGGGGCACTGAAGCTTTCTTT.

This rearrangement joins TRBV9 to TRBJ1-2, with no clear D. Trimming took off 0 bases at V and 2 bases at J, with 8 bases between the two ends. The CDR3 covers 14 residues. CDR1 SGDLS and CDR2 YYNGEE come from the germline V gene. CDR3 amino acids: CASSVADYNYGYTF. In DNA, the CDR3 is TGTGCCAGCAGCGTAGCCGATTACAACTATGGCTACACCTTC.

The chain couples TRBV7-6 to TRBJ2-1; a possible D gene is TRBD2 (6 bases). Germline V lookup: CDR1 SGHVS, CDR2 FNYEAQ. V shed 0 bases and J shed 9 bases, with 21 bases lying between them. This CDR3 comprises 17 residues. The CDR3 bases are TGTGCCAGCAGCTTAGCCCGACGGGGGAACGATAGGCCTGAGCAGTTCTTC. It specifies CASSLARRGNDRPEQFF.

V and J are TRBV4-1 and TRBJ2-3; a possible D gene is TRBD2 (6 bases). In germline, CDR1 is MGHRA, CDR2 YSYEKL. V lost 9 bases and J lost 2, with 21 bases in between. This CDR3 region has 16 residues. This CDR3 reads CASRLSAGGPTDTQYF. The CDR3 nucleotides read TGCGCCAGTAGATTATCGGCAGGAGGGCCCACAGATACGCAGTATTTT.

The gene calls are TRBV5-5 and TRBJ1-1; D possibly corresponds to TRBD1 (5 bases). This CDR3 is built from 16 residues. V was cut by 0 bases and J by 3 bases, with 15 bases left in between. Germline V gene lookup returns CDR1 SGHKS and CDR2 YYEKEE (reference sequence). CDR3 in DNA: TGTGCCAGCAGCTTGGATTTATCAGGGTGGGACACTGAAGCTTTCTTT. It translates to CASSLDLSGWDTEAFF. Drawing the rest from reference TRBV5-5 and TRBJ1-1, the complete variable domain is DAGVTQSPTHLIKTRGQQVTLRCSPISGHKSVSWYQQVLGQGPQFIFQYYEKEERGRGNFPDRFSARQFPNYSSELNVNALLLGDSALYLCASSLDLSGWDTEAFFGQGTRLTVV.

In nucleotides, the CDR3 is TGTGCCAGCAGCGTAGGGGGGACAGGGAAATACAATGAGCAGTTCTTC. Translated: CASSVGGTGKYNEQFF. This chain joins TRBV9 and TRBJ2-1; 9 nucleotides agree with TRBD1. J lost 4 bases, V lost 0 bases, and 5 bases had no gene match. The germline gives CDR1 SGDLS, CDR2 YYNGEE. The CDR3 spans 16 residues.

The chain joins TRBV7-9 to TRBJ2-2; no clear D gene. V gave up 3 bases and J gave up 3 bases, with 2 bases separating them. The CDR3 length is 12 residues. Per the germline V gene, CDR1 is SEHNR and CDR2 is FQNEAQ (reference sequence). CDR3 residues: CASSFDTGELFF. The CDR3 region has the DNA TGTGCCAGCAGCTTCGACACCGGGGAGCTGTTTTTT.

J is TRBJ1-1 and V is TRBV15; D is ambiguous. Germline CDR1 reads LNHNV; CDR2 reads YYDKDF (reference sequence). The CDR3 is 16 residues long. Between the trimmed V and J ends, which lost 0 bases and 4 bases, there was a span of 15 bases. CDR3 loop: CATSRDLTSQLTEAFF. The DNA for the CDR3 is TGTGCCACCAGCAGAGATCTTACCTCCCAACTCACTGAAGCTTTCTTT.

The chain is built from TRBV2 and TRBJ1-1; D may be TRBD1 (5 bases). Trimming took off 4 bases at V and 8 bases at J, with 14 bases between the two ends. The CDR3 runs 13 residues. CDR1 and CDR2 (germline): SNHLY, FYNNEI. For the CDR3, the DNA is TGTGCCAGCAGTGTGCAGGGTGCGGGAGAAGCTTTCTTT. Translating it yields CASSVQGAGEAFF.

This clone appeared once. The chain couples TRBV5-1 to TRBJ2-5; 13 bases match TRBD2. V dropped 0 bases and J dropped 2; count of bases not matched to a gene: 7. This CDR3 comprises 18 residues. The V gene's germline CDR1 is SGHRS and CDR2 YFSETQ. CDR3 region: CASSLGLAGGSRQETQYF. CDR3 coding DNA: TGCGCCAGCAGCTTGGGACTAGCGGGAGGAAGTCGTCAAGAGACCCAGTACTTC.

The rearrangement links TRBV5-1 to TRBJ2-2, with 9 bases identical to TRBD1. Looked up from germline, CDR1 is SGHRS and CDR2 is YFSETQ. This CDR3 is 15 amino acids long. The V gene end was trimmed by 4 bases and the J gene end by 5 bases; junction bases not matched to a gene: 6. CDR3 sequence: CASSEDRGWTGELFF. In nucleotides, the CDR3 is TGCGCCAGCAGCGAGGACAGGGGTTGGACCGGGGAGCTGTTTTTT.

CDR3 in amino acids: CASSHYRGGPNTEAFF. CDR3 nucleotide sequence: TGTGCCAGCAGCCATTACCGCGGCGGACCGAACACTGAAGCTTTCTTT. The chain uses TRBV5-4 and TRBJ1-1, with D unresolved. The ends were cut back, 4 bases at V and 1 base at J, with 17 bases in the middle. CDR1 and CDR2 (germline): SGHNT, YYREEE (reference sequence). This CDR3 spans 16 amino acids.

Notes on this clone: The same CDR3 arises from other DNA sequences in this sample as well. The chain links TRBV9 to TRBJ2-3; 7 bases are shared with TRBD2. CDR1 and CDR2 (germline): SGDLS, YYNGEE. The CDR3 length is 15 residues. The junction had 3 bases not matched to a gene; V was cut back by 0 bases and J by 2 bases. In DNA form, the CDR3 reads TGTGCCAGCAGCGTAGAAGCGGGGCTCACAGATACGCAGTATTTT. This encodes CASSVEAGLTDTQYF.

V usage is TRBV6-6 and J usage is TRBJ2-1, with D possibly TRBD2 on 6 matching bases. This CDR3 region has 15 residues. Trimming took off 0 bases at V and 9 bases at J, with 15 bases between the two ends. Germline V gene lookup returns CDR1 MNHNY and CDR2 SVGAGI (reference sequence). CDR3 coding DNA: TGTGCCAGCAGTTACTCGCAGACTAGGAAGGGTGAGCAGTTCTTC. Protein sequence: CASSYSQTRKGEQFF.

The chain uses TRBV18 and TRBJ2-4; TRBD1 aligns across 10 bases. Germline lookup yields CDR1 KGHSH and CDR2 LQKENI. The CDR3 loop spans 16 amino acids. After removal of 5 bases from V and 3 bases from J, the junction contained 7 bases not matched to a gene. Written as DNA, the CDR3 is TGTGCCAGCTCAACCTTGGGGGACAGGGGCAAAAACATTCAGTACTTC. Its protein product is CASSTLGDRGKNIQYF.

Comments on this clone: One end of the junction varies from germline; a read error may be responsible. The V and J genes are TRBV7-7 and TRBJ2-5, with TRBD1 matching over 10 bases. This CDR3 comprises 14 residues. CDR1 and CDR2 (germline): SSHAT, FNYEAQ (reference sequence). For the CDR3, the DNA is TGTGCTAGCAGCTTACGGGACAGGGGAGAGACCCAGTACTTC. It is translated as CASSLRDRGETQYF.

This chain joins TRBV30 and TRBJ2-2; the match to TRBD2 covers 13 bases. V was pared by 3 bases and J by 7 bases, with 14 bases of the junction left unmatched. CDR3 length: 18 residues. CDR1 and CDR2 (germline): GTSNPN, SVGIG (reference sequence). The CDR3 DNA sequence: TGTGCCTGGAGCAGATTGACTAGCGGGAGGCCCCCCGGCGGGGAGCTGTTTTTT. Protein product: CAWSRLTSGRPPGGELFF.

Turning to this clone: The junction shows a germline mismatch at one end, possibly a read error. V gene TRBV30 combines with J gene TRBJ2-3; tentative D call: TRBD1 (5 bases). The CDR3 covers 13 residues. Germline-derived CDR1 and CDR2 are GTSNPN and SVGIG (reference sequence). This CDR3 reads CACSGQHTDTQYF. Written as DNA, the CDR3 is TGTGCCTGCAGTGGACAACATACAGATACGCAGTATTTT.